Below, one TCR beta chain is given with its context. The data stem from a study of T-cell reconstitution after alpha-beta-depleted transplantation in children. Using unique molecular identifiers, the investigators prepared the TCRbeta library. TCRdb reprocessed the PCR reads via MiXCR and lists one record per CDR3 protein. The sample holds about 270,000 distinct CDR3 sequences, roughly 9.5% seen once. The germline CDR1 and CDR2 sequences are LGHDT and YNNKEL (reference sequence). The trim removed 3 bases at V and 3 bases at J, leaving 8 bases unmatched. The CDR3 consists of 16 residues. This rearrangement joins TRBV3-1 to TRBJ2-3, with 8 positions matching TRBD2. The sample consisted of PBMCs from the stem cell graft donor, taken from the stem cell graft. This TCR was recovered from a human donor who donated a stem cell graft to a child with SCID. CDR3 coding DNA: TGTGCCAGCAGCCACGGCGGGGGGTTCAGAACAGATACGCAGTATTTT. Protein: CASSHGGGFRTDTQYF.